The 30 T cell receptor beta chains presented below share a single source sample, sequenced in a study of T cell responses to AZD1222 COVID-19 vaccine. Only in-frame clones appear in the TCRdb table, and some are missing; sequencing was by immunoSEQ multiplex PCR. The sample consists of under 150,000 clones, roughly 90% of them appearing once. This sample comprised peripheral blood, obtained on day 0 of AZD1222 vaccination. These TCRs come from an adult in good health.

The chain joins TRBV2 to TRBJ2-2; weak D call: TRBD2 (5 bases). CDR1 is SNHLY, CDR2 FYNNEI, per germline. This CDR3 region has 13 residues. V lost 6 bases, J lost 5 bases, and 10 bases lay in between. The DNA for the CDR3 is TGTGCCAGCAGCCAGACTACTACCGGGGAGCTGTTTTTT. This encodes CASSQTTTGELFF.

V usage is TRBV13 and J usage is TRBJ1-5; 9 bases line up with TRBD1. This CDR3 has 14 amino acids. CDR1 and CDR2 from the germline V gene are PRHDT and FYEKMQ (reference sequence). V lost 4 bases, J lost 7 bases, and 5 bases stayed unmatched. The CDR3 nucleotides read TGTGCCAGCAGCTCAACAGGGGGCCAACAGCCCCAGCATTTT. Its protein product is CASSSTGGQQPQHF.

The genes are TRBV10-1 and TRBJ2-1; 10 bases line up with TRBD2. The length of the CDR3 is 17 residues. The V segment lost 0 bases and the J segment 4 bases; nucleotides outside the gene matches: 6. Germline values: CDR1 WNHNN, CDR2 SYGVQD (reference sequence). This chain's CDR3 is CASSESMSGGAYNEQFF. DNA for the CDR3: TGCGCCAGCAGTGAGTCGATGAGCGGGGGGGCTTACAATGAGCAGTTCTTC.

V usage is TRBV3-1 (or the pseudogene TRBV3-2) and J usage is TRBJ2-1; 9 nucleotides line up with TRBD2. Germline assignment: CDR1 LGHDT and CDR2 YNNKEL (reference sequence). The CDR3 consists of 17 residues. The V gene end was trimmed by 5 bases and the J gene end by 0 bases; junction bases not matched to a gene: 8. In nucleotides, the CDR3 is TGTGCCAGCAGCTCAATGAAGCGGGGGGCCTCCTACAATGAGCAGTTCTTC. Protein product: CASSSMKRGASYNEQFF.

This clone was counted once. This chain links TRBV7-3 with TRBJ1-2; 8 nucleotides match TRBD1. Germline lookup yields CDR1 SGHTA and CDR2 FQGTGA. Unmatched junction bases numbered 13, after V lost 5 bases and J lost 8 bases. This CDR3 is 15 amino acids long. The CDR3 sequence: CASSQAGTGLGGYTF. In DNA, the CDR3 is TGTGCCAGCAGCCAAGCAGGGACAGGCCTTGGGGGCTACACCTTC.

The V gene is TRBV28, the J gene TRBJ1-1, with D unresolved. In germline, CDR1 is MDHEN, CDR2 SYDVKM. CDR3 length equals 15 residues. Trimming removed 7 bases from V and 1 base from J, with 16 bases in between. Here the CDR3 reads CASITPAMANTEAFF. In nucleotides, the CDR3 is TGTGCCAGCATCACCCCGGCGATGGCGAACACTGAAGCTTTCTTT. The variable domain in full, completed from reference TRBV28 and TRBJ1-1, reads DVKVTQSSRYLVKRTGEKVFLECVQDMDHENMFWYRQDPGLGLRLIYFSYDVKMKEKGDIPEGYSVSREKKERFSLILESASTNQTSMYLCASITPAMANTEAFFGQGTRLTVV.

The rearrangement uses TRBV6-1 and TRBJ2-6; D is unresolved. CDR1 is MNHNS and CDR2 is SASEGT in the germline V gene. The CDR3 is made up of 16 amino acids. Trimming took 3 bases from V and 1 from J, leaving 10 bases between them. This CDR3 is CASSDGAGSGANVLTF. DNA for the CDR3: TGTGCCAGCAGTGACGGTGCTGGATCTGGGGCCAACGTCCTGACTTTC.

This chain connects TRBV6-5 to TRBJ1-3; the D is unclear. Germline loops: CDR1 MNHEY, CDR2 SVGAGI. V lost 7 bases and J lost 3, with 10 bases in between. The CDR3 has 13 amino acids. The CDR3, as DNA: TGTGCCAGCAAAAACGGGATTGGAAACACCATATATTTT. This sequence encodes CASKNGIGNTIYF.

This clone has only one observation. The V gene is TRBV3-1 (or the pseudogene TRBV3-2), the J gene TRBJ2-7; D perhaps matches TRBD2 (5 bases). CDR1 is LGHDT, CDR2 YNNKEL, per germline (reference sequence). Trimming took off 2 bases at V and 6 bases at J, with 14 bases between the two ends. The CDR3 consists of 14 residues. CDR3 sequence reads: CASSQREFRGEQYF. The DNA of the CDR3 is TGTGCCAGCAGCCAACGGGAATTCCGCGGCGAGCAGTACTTC.

The CDR3, as DNA: TGTGCCAGCTCCCCACGGGTCCTGAACACCGGGGAGCTGTTTTTT. Its translation: CASSPRVLNTGELFF. The J gene is TRBJ2-2, the V gene TRBV27; D ambiguous. The CDR3 spans 15 residues. V was cut by 8 bases and J by 1 base, with 14 bases left in between. Germline CDR1 is MNHEY and CDR2 is SMNVEV (reference sequence).

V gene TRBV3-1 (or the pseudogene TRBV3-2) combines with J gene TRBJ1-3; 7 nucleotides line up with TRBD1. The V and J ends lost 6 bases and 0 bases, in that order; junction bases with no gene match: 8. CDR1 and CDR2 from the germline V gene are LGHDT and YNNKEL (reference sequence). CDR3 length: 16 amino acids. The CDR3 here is CASSRVTGASGNTIYF. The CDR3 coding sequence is TGTGCCAGCAGTCGCGTCACAGGGGCCTCTGGAAACACCATATATTTT.

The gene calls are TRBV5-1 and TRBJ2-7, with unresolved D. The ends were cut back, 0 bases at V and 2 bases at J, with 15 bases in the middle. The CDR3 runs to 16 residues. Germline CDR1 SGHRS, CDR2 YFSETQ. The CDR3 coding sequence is TGCGCCAGCAGCTTGGCGGCAGGTTGGGGAACCTACGAGCAGTACTTC. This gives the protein CASSLAAGWGTYEQYF.

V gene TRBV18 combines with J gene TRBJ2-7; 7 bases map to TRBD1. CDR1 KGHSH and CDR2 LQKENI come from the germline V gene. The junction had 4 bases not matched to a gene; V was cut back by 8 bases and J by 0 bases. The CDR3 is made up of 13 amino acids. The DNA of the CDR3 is TGTGCCAGCAACGACAGGGTCTCCTACGAGCAGTACTTC. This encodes CASNDRVSYEQYF.

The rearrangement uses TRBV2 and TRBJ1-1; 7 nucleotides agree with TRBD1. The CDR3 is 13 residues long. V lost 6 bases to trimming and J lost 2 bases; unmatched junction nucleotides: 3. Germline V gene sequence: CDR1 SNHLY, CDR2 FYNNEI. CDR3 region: CASRRQGNTEAFF. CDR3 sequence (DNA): TGTGCCAGCAGAAGACAGGGTAACACTGAAGCTTTCTTT.

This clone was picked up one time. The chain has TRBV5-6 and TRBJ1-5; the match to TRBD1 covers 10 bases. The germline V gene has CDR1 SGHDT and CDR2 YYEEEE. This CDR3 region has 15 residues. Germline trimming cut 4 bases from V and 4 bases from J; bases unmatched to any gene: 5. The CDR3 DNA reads TGTGCCAGCAGCAACCGGGACAGGGGTAATCAGCCCCAGCATTTT. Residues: CASSNRDRGNQPQHF.

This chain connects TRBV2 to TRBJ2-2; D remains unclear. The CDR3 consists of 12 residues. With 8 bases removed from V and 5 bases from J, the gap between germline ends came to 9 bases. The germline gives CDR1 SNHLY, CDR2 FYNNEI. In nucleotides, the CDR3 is TGTGCCAGCTCAAAGGGAACCGGGGAGCTGTTTTTT. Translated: CASSKGTGELFF.

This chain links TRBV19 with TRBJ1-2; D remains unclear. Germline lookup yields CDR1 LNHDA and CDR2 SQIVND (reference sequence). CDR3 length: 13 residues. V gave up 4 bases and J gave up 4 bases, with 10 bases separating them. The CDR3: CASSTDVLYGYTF. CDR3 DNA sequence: TGTGCCAGTAGTACGGACGTTCTCTATGGCTACACCTTC. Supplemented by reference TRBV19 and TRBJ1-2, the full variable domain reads DGGITQSPKYLFRKEGQNVTLSCEQNLNHDAMYWYRQDPGQGLRLIYYSQIVNDFQKGDIAEGYSVSREKKESFPLTVTSAQKNPTAFYLCASSTDVLYGYTFGSGTRLTVV.

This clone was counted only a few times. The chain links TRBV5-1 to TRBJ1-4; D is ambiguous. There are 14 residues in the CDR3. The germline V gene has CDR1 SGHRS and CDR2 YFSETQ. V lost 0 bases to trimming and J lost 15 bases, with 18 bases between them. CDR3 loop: CASSLESGRGLVFF. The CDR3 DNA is TGCGCCAGCAGCTTGGAATCGGGCCGGGGATTGGTGTTTTTT.

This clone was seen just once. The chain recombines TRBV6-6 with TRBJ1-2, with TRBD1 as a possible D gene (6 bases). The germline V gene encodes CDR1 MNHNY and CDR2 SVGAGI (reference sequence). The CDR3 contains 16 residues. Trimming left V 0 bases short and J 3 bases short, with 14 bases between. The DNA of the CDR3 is TGTGCCAGCAGTTACTCAACAGGACAGACGGACTATGGCTACACCTTC. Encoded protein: CASSYSTGQTDYGYTF.

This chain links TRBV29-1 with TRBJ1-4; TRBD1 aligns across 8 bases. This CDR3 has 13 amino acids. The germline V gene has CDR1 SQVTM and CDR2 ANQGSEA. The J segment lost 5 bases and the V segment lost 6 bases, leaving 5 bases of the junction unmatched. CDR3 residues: CSVHTGGNEKLFF. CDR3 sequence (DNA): TGCAGCGTGCACACAGGGGGGAATGAAAAACTGTTTTTT.

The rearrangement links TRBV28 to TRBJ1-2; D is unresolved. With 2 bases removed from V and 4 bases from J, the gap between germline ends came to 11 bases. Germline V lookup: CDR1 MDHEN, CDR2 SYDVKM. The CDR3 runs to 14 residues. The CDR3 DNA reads TGTGCCAGCAGTTTACCGGAACCCCCCTATGGCTACACCTTC. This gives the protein CASSLPEPPYGYTF.

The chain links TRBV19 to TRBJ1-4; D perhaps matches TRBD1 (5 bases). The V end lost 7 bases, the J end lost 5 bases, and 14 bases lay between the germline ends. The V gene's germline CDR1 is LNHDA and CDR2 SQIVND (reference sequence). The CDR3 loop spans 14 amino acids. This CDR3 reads CASTRQLRNEKLFF. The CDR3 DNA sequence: TGTGCCAGTACCCGACAGCTACGAAATGAAAAACTGTTTTTT.

In DNA, the CDR3 is TGTGCCAGCAGCGGGGAGTATGAGCAGTTCTTC. It yields the protein CASSGEYEQFF. The chain recombines TRBV12-3 or TRBV12-4 with TRBJ2-1; D is perhaps TRBD2 (5 bases). The length of the CDR3 is 11 residues. The ends were cut back, 6 bases at V and 8 bases at J, with 8 bases in the middle.

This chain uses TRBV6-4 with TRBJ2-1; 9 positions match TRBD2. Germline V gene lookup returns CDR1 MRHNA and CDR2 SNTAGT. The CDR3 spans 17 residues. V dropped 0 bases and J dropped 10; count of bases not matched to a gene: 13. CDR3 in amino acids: CASSDSSMLVAGEEQFF. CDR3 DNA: TGTGCCAGCAGTGACTCGTCTATGCTTGTAGCGGGGGAAGAGCAGTTCTTC.

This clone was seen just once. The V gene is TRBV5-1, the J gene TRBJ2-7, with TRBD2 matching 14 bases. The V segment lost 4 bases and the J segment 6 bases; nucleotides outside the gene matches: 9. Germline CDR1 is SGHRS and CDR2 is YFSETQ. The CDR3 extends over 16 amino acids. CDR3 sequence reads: CASSPPTGTSGSEQYF. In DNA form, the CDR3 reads TGCGCCAGCAGCCCTCCTACCGGGACTAGCGGGAGCGAGCAGTACTTC.

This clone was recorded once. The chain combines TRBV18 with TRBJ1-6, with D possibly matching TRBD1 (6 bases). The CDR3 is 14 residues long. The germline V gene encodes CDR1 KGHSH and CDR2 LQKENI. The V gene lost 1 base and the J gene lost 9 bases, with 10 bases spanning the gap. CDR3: CASSPLDRASPLHF. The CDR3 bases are TGTGCCAGCTCACCACTGGACAGAGCTTCACCCCTCCACTTT.

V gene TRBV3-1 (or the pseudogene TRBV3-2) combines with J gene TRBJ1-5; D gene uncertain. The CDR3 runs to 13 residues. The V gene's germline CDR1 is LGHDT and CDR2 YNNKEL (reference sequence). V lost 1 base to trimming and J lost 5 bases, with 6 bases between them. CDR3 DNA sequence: TGTGCCAGCAGCCAAGCAGCGGATCAGCCCCAGCATTTT. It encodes CASSQAADQPQHF.

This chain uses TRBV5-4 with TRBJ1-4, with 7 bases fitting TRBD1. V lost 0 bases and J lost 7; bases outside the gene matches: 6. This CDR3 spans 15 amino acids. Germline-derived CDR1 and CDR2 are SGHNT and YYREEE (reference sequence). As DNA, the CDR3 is TGTGCCAGCAGCTTGGGAGGGGGCATGGGTGAAAAACTGTTTTTT. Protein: CASSLGGGMGEKLFF.

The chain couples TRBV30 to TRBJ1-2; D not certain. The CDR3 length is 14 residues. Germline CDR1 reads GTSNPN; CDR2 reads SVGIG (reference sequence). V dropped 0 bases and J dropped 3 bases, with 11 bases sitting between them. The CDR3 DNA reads TGTGCCTGGAGTGTGAGCGGCAGAGACTATGGCTACACCTTC. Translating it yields CAWSVSGRDYGYTF. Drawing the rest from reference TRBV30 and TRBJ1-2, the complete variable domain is SQTIHQWPATLVQPVGSPLSLECTVEGTSNPNLYWYRQAAGRGLQLLFYSVGIGQISSEVPQNLSASRPQDRQFILSSKKLLLSDSGFYLCAWSVSGRDYGYTFGSGTRLTVV.

The CDR3 DNA reads TGTGCCAGCTCACCACAGAACTCCTCTGGAAACACCATATATTTT. It encodes CASSPQNSSGNTIYF. The chain is built from TRBV18 and TRBJ1-3; D remains unclear. The V gene lost 1 base and the J gene lost 0 bases, with 7 bases spanning the gap. From germline, CDR1 is KGHSH and CDR2 LQKENI. This CDR3 is built from 15 residues.